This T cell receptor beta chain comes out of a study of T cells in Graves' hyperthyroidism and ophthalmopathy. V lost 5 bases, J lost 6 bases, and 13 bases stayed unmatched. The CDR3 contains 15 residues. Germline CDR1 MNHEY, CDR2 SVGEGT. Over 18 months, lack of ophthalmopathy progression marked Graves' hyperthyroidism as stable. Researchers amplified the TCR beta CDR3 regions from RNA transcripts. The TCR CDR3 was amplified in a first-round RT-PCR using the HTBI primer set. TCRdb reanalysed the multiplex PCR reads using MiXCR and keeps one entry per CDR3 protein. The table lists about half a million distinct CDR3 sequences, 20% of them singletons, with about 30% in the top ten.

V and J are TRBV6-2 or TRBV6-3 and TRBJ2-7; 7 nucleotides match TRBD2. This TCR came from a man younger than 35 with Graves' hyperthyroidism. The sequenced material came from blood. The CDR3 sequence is CASSLRSGLGGEQYF. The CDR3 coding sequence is TGTGCCAGCAGTCTGCGATCCGGACTAGGAGGCGAGCAGTACTTC.